Reported below is one T cell receptor (beta chain). The antigen remains undetermined. The treatment here: some 20 received Ad26.COV2.S at low or high dose, single or two shots; 5 received placebo; per-sample allocation not given. Samples analyzed were those drawn on day 63 after the first vaccine or placebo injection. Aged 18-55 years, donor was enrolled in Boston in the early 2020s. The assay was immunoSEQ multiplex PCR, and TCRdb's table has in-frame clones only and misses some. The profile shows under 300,000 clones, 70% to 90% of them singletons. This sample was included in a study of Ad26.COV2.S vaccination and SARS-CoV-2 variants. Study as a whole: Ad26.COV2.S was injected intramuscularly once or twice, 56 days apart.

Notes on the study in general: Whether participants received vaccine or placebo, their non-spike TCR breadth was similar.

This TCR came from a person aged 18-65 years who received the Ad26.COV2.S COVID-19 vaccine or a placebo. The starting material was peripheral blood, obtained in a trial of Ad26.COV2.S vaccine versus placebo.

Here the CDR3 reads CATSRGGANEKLFF. The CDR3 nucleotides are TGTGCCACCTCGAGGGGGGGGGCTAATGAAAAACTGTTTTTT. The J gene is TRBJ1-4, the V gene TRBV24-1; D perhaps matches TRBD1 (6 bases). The germline V gene encodes CDR1 KGHDR and CDR2 SFDVKD. Trimming took off 9 bases at V and 3 bases at J, with 13 bases between the two ends. This CDR3 is built from 14 residues.